The 10 T cell receptor beta chains given below trace back to one sample, sequenced in a study of blood T cells in healthy people across ages. A J-beta primer mix and a sample-barcoded 5' primer were used in a second PCR of roughly 6 to 11 cycles. TCRdb used MiXCR to reprocess the 5' RACE reads, holding one entry per CDR3 protein. Among about 730,000 distinct CDR3 sequences, around 40% were seen once, and the ten largest hold 20% to 25%. Sequencing was done on a sample of blood. The receptors shown here come from a woman aged 55-70 years in good health.

This chain connects TRBV7-2 to TRBJ2-1; 8 bases map to TRBD1. V lost 4 bases and J lost 10; bases outside the gene matches: 12. The CDR3 is 15 amino acids. From germline, CDR1 is SGHTA and CDR2 FQGNSA. CDR3 amino acids: CASSSPGTGYYEQFF. In DNA form, the CDR3 reads TGTGCCAGCAGCTCCCCCGGGACAGGATACTACGAGCAGTTCTTC.

The chain uses TRBV24-1 and TRBJ2-1; 15 nucleotides line up with TRBD2. The CDR3 runs 17 residues. V lost 4 bases, J lost 9 bases, and 9 bases stayed unmatched. CDR1 and CDR2 (germline): KGHDR, SFDVKD. CDR3 sequence reads: CATSEGLAGGRLGEQFF. The CDR3 DNA reads as TGTGCCACCAGTGAAGGACTAGCGGGGGGGCGGTTGGGTGAGCAGTTCTTC.

V and J are TRBV6-6 and TRBJ2-7; 7 bases are a match to TRBD1. CDR1 and CDR2 from the germline V gene are MNHNY and SVGAGI (reference sequence). With V trimmed by 4 bases and J by 4 bases, 10 bases remained unmatched. This CDR3 is built from 15 residues. CDR3 loop: CASSSVGGRSYEQYF. The CDR3 DNA sequence: TGTGCCAGCAGTTCTGTAGGGGGCCGGTCTTACGAGCAGTACTTC.

This clonotype was picked up a small number of times. This rearrangement joins TRBV6-2 or TRBV6-3 to TRBJ2-1; TRBD1 might be the D (6 bases). The CDR3 has 15 amino acids. Per the germline V gene, CDR1 is MNHEY and CDR2 is SVGEGT. Trimming shortened V by 3 bases and J by 0 bases, and 9 bases separated the two germline ends. CDR3 amino acids: CASSYKGDSYNEQFF. DNA for the CDR3: TGTGCCAGCAGTTATAAGGGGGACTCCTACAATGAGCAGTTCTTC.

The chain couples TRBV7-2 to TRBJ2-7; tentative D call: TRBD2 (5 bases). Looked up from germline, CDR1 is SGHTA and CDR2 is FQGNSA. The CDR3 length is 17 residues. V lost 0 bases and J 0 bases, leaving 15 bases between the germline ends. The CDR3 DNA reads TGTGCCAGCAGCTTAGCGCATTGGGGTCGGGACTCCTACGAGCAGTACTTC. It is translated as CASSLAHWGRDSYEQYF.

The genes are TRBV20-1 and TRBJ2-7; D remains unclear. V was clipped by 4 bases and J by 2 bases, with 6 bases between them. The germline V gene encodes CDR1 DFQATT and CDR2 SNEGSKA (reference sequence). This CDR3 contains 11 residues. Here the CDR3 reads CSAMDAYEQYF. The DNA of the CDR3 is TGCAGTGCTATGGACGCCTACGAGCAGTACTTC.

This sequence joins TRBV14 and TRBJ2-3, with a possible D match to TRBD2 (6 bases). Germline V gene data show CDR1 as SGHDN and CDR2 as FVKESK. There are 18 residues in the CDR3. The V gene lost 0 bases and the J gene lost 4 bases, with 20 bases spanning the gap. CDR3 region: CASSQDRGTRTGADTQYF. Written as DNA, the CDR3 is TGTGCCAGCAGCCAAGATCGGGGGACCCGAACAGGCGCAGATACGCAGTATTTT.

V and J are TRBV29-1 and TRBJ2-1; D could derive from TRBD1 or TRBD2 (6 bases each). The assigned J gene may be wrong: the sequence end matches TRBJ2-7 better. CDR3 length equals 13 residues. The germline gives CDR1 SQVTM, CDR2 ANQGSEA. The CDR3 loop reads CSVGGALYNEQYF. The DNA of the CDR3 is TGCAGCGTTGGGGGGGCGCTTTACAATGAGCAGTACTTC.

The rearrangement links TRBV3-1 to TRBJ2-1; TRBD2 aligns across 8 bases. Germline lookup yields CDR1 LGHDT and CDR2 YNNKEL (reference sequence). The length of the CDR3 is 14 residues. V trimming: 1 base; J trimming: 6 bases; junction bases outside the gene matches: 2. The CDR3 DNA reads TGTGCCAGCAGCCAAGGACTAGCGATCAATGAGCAGTTCTTC. This codes for CASSQGLAINEQFF.

There are many counts of this clonotype. This chain uses TRBV7-2 with TRBJ2-5; TRBD1 matches at 8 bases. This CDR3 comprises 16 residues. J was trimmed by 4 bases and V by 5 bases; bases with no gene match: 12. Germline-derived CDR1 and CDR2 are SGHTA and FQGNSA. For the CDR3, the DNA is TGTGCCAGCAGCCCTAACGCTGACAGGGGCGGAGAGACCCAGTACTTC. Translated, it gives CASSPNADRGGETQYF.